This T cell receptor (beta chain) emerged from a study of blood T cells in healthy people across ages. Sample-barcoded 5' priming and a J-beta primer mix drove a second PCR of roughly 7 to 11 cycles. TCRdb re-analysed the 5' RACE reads in MiXCR, keeping a single row per CDR3 protein. The sample lists around 1,000,000 distinct CDR3 sequences, approximately 26% occurring once. Trimming pared 5 bases from V and 0 bases from J, leaving 15 bases between. This CDR3 is 16 amino acids long. Germline lookup yields CDR1 SGHTA and CDR2 FQGNSA. The sample also formed part of further work on T cells of mothers and their children.

This chain joins TRBV7-2 and TRBJ2-3, with D possibly called TRBD1 or TRBD2 (6 bases each). Material for sequencing was blood. The clonotype comes from a girl aged 2-10 years in good health. The CDR3 sequence is CASSPKGGPSTDTQYF. The CDR3 DNA reads as TGTGCCAGCAGCCCAAAGGGGGGCCCGAGCACAGATACGCAGTATTTT.